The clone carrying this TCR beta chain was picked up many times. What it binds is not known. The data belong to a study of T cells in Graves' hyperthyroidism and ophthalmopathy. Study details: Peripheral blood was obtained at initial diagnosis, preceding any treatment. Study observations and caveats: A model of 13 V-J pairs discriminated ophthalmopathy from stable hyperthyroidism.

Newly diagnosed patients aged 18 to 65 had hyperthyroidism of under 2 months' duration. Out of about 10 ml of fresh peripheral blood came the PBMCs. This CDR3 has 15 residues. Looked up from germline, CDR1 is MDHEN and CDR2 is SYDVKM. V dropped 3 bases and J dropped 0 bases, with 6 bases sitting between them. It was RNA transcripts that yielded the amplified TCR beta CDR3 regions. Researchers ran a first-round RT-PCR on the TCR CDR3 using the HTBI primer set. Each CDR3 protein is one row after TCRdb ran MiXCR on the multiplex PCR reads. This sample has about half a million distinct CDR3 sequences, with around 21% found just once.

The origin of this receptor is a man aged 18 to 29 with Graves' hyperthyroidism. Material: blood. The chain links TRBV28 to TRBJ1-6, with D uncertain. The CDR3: CASSFGSSYNSPLHF. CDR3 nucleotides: TGTGCCAGCAGTTTTGGCAGCTCCTATAATTCACCCCTCCACTTT.